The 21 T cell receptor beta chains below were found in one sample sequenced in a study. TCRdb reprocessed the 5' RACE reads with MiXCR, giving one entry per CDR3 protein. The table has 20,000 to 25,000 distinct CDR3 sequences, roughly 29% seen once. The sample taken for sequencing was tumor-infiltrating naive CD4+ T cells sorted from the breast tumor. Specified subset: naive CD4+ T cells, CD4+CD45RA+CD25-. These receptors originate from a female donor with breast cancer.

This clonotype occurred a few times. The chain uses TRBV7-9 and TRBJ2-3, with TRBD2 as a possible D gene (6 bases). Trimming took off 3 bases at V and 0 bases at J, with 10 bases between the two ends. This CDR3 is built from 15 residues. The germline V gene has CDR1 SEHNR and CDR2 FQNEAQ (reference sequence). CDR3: CASSFQEGSTDTQYF. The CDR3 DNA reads TGTGCCAGCAGCTTTCAGGAGGGGAGCACAGATACGCAGTATTTT.

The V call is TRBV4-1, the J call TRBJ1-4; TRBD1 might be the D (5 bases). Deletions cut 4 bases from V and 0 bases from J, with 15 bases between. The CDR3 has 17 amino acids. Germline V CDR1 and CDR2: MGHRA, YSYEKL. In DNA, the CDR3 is TGCGCCAGCAGCCCGGACGGGACGGTGGCAACTAATGAAAAACTGTTTTTT. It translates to CASSPDGTVATNEKLFF.

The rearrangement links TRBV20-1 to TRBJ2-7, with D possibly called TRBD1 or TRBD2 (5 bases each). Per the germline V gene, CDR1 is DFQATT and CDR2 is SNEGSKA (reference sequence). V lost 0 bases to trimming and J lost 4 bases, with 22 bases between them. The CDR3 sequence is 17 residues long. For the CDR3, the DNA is TGCAGTGCTAGAGATTTCGCCCGGGACCCGCGCCTATACGAGCAGTACTTC. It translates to CSARDFARDPRLYEQYF.

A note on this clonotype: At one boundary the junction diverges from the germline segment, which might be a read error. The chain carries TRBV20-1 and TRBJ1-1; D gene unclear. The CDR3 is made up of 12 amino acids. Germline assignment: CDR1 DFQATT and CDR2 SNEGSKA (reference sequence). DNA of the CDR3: TGCAGCGCTAGAGTGGGCGTGAGAGAGCAGTTCTTT. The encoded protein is CSARVGVREQFF.

The CDR3: CSATPRDTNTEAFF. In DNA form, the CDR3 reads TGCAGCGCAACTCCCCGGGACACGAACACTGAAGCTTTCTTT. The J gene is TRBJ1-1, the V gene TRBV29-1; TRBD1 might be the D (6 bases). The CDR3 length is 14 residues. Germline V gene lookup returns CDR1 SQVTM and CDR2 ANQGSEA. Trimming pared 7 bases from V and 1 base from J, leaving 16 bases between.

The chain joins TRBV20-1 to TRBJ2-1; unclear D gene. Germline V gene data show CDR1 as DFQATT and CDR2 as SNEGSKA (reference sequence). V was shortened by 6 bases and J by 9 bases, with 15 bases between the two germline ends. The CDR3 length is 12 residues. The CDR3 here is CSASRVAPEQFF. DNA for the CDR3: TGCAGTGCCAGTAGGGTGGCCCCTGAGCAGTTCTTC.

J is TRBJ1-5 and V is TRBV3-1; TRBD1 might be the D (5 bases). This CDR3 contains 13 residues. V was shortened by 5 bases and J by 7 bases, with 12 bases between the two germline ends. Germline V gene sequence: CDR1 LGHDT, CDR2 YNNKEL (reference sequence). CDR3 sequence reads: CASSISAGQPQHF. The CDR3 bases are TGTGCCAGCAGCATAAGTGCAGGGCAGCCCCAGCATTTT.

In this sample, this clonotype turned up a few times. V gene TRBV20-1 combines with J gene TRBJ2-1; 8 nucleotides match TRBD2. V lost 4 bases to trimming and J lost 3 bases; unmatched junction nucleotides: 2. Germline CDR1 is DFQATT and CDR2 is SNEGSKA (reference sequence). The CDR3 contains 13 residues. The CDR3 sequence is CSATTSGYNEQFF. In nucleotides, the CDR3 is TGCAGTGCTACAACTAGCGGCTACAATGAGCAGTTCTTC.

The DNA for the CDR3 is TGTGCCAGCAGCCTCACTAGCGGGAGGGCGGTTGAGCAGTTCTTC. Its translation is CASSLTSGRAVEQFF. The chain joins TRBV12-3 or TRBV12-4 to TRBJ2-1; 13 nucleotides match TRBD2. V shed 6 bases, J shed 9 bases, and the junction held 8 bases outside the gene matches. The CDR3 length is 15 residues.

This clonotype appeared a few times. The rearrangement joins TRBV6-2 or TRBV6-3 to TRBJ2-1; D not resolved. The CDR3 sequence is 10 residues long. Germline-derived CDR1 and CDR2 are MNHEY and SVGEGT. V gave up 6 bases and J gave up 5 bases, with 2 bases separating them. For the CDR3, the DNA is TGTGCCAGCAGCGACAATGAGCAGTTCTTC. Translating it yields CASSDNEQFF.

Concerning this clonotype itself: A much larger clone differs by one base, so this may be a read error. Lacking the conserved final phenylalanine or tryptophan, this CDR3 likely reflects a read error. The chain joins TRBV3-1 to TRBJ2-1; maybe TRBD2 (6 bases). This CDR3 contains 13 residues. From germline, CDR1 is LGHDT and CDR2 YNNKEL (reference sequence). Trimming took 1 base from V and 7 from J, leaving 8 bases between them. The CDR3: CASSQAGVNEQFL. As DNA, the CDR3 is TGTGCCAGCAGCCAAGCGGGAGTTAATGAGCAGTTCTTA.

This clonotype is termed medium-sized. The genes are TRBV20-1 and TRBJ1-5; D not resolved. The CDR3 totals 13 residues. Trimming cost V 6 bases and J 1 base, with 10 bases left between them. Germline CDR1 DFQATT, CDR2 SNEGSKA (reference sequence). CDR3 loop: CSAGTLSNQPQHF. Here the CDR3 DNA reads TGCAGTGCGGGCACGCTGAGCAATCAGCCCCAGCATTTT.

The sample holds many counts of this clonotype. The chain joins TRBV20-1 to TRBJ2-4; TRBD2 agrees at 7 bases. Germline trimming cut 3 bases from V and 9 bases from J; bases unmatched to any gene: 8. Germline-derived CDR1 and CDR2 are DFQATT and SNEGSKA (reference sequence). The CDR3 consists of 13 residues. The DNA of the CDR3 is TGCAGTGCTAGGGGGGGGAAAGGTGGCATTCAGTACTTC. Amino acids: CSARGGKGGIQYF.

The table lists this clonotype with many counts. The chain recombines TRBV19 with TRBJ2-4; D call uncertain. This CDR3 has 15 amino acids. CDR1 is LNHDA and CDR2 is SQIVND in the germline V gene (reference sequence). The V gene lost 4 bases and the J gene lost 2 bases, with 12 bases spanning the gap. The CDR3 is CASSKGSLTKNIQYF. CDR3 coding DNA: TGTGCCAGTAGTAAAGGCAGTCTGACCAAAAACATTCAGTACTTC.

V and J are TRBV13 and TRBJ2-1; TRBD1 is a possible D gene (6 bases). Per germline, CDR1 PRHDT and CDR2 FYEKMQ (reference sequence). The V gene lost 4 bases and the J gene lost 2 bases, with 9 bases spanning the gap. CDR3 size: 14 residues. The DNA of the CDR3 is TGTGCCAGCAGCTCAGGGGTCCCCTACAATGAGCAGTTCTTC. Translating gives CASSSGVPYNEQFF.

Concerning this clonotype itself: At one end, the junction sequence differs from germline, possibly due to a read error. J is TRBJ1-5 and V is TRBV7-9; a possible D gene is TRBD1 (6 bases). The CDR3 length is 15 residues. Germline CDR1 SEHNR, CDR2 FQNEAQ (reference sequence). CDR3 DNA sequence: TGTGCCGGCAGCTACCAGGGGCAGGGCGATCCGCCCCAGCATTTT. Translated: CAGSYQGQGDPPQHF. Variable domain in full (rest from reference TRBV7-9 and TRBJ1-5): DTGVSQNPRHKITKRGQNVTFRCDPISEHNRLYWYRQTLGQGPEFLTYFQNEAQLEKSRLLSDRFSAERPKGSFSTLEIQRTEQGDSAMYLCAGSYQGQGDPPQHFGDGTRLSIL.

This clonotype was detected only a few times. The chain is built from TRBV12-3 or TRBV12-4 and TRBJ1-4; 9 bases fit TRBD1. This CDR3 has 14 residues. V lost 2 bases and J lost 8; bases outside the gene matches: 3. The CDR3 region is CASSLSGTGEKLFF. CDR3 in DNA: TGTGCCAGCAGTTTATCTGGGACAGGGGAAAAACTGTTTTTT.

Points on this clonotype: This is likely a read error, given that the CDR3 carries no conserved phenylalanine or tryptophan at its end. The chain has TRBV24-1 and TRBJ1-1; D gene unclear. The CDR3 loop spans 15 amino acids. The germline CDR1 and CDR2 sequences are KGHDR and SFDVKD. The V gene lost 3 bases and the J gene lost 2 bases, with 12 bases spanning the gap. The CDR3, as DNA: TGTGCCACCAGTGATCCCAAAGACGGAAACACTGAAGCTTTCCTT. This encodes CATSDPKDGNTEAFL.

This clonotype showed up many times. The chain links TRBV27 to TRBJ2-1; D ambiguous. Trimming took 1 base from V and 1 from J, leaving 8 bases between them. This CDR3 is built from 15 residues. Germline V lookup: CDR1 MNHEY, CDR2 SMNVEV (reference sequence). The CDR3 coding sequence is TGTGCCAGCAGTTTATATGGACCGTCCTACAATGAGCAGTTCTTC. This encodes CASSLYGPSYNEQFF.

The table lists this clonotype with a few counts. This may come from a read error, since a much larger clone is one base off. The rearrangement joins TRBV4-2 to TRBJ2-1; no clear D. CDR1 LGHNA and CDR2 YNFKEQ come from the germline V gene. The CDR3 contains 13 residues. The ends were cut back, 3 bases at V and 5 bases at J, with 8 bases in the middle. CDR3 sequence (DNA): TGTGCCAGCAGCCAGGGATCGAACAATGAGCAGTTCTTC. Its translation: CASSQGSNNEQFF.

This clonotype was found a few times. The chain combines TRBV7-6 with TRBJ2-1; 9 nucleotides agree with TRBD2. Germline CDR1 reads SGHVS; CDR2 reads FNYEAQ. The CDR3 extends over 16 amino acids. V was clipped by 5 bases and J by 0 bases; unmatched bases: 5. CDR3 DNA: TGTGCCAGCAGCCTTAGCGGGAGAGACTCCTACAATGAGCAGTTCTTC. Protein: CASSLSGRDSYNEQFF.